Listed below are T cell receptor beta chains from one sample, sequenced in a study of cytomegalovirus exposure and HLA in healthy donors. Using immunoSEQ multiplex PCR, the repertoire was profiled, and TCRdb retains in-frame clones only, with some absent. This table holds roughly 150,000 clones, approximately 80% found once. Sequencing was done on a sample of PBMCs. The receptors shown here come from a woman in her 40s in good health and CMV-seronegative. Both conserved end residues are trimmed from each CDR3.

j_gene	len	v_gene	CDR3aa
TRBJ2-1	13	TRBV7-3	ASSLDRGSYNEQF
TRBJ2-7	12	TRBV28	ASSSGLAPYEQY
TRBJ1-6	12	TRBV30	AWSVRLGDSPLH
TRBJ2-7	10	TRBV7-2	ASRDSSYEQY
TRBJ1-1	12	TRBV19	ASKGLLMGTEAF
TRBJ2-2	16	TRBV7-9	ASSRRTSGRVDTGELF
TRBJ2-1	14	TRBV4-3	ASSQDRGSHYNEQF
TRBJ2-3	12	TRBV5-8	ASSIRQGTDTQY
TRBJ1-5	13	TRBV19	ASSIGPAGNQPQH
TRBJ2-1	11	TRBV28	ASVAPTYNEQF
TRBJ2-7	10	TRBV11-3	ASTRSRYEQY
TRBJ1-1	11	TRBV19	ASSIGGNTEAF
TRBJ2-5	15	TRBV4-1	ASSLSGAGAGQETQY
TRBJ1-2	13	TRBV7-9	SSSLGGLANYGYT
TRBJ2-1	15	TRBV7-3	ASSLSGALSSYNEQF
TRBJ2-4	13	TRBV29-1	SVVTRRRAKNSQY
TRBJ2-2	17	TRBV27	ASSPYMDMGRPDSGELF
TRBJ2-3	13	TRBV5-1	ASSLISGSTDTQY
TRBJ2-2	17	TRBV4-3	ASSHEPDGLAGDTGELF
TRBJ1-4	17	TRBV4-1	ASSPPSGWGGRSNEKLF
TRBJ2-3	13	TRBV7-3	ASSSSGSRTDTQY
TRBJ1-5	16	TRBV28	ASSSQGQEVYSNQPQH
TRBJ2-7	13	TRBV6-5	ASSYRSGSPYEQY
TRBJ2-7	15	TRBV27	ASSSKISGRMPYEQY
TRBJ2-5	14	TRBV6-6	ASSYSYGTGEETQY
TRBJ2-5	14	TRBV5-1	ASSISLGGASETQY
TRBJ1-1	11	TRBV29-1	SVEGRLNTEAF
TRBJ2-1	13	TRBV28	ASSFPPDRANEQF
TRBJ2-5	13	TRBV6-1	ASSDTSGMRETQY
TRBJ1-2	11	TRBV29-1	SVLVGMSYGYT
TRBJ2-7	15	TRBV5-6	ASSPPAGASGSYEQY
TRBJ2-5	13	TRBV11-2	ASNEQGSAISIQY
TRBJ2-5	13	TRBV5-1	ASSLALRGRETQY
TRBJ1-1	10	TRBV6-6	AGSAGVREAF
TRBJ2-1	13	TRBV7-3	ASSLLGGAYNEQF
TRBJ2-5	16	TRBV4-3	ASSQDAGTGGAWETQY
TRBJ1-1	16	TRBV12-2	ASRLAGQDEGDNTEAF
TRBJ1-1	12	TRBV28	ASTTGALNTEAF
TRBJ2-7	13	TRBV7-2	ASSLSSGRSYEQY
TRBJ2-2	13	TRBV11-2	ASSLGFQLGGELF
TRBJ1-2	12	TRBV28	ASLEPEAYYGYT
TRBJ1-4	13	TRBV5-1	ASSLDRGRGEKLF
TRBJ2-7	12	TRBV7-2	ASSPSQGVYEQY
TRBJ2-7	10	TRBV7-8	ASSFGKNEQY
TRBJ2-5	10	TRBV29-1	SVGTGQETQY
TRBJ1-2	11	TRBV7-9	SSSRQGPYGYT
TRBJ2-5	12	TRBV28	ASRYPGARETQY
TRBJ2-5	13	TRBV7-3	ASSLMGQGGETQY
TRBJ2-5	15	TRBV13	ASSFSYGGAGVETQY
TRBJ2-7	11	TRBV7-8	ASTTTGNHEQY
TRBJ2-7	12	TRBV10-2	ASSATRTSYEQY
TRBJ1-4	16	TRBV28	ASLTGTGAFGTNEKLF
TRBJ2-3	14	TRBV7-9	ASSPGANPSTDTQY
TRBJ2-5	13	TRBV7-9	ASSLEGQERGTQY
TRBJ1-4	11	TRBV6-5	ASSDRGFEKLF
TRBJ2-2	14	TRBV6-6	ASSYASDLAGGELF
TRBJ2-7	11	TRBV28	ASSVGQGREQY
TRBJ2-3	14	TRBV5-4	ASSLVEGRGTDTQY
TRBJ1-4	13	TRBV28	ASSRSGMRDEKLF
TRBJ2-1	13	TRBV27	ASNPTGGAYNEQF